Shown below are 15 T cell receptor beta chains from a single sample sequenced in a study of OX40 agonist ivuxolimab in advanced cancers. Measured with immunoSEQ multiplex PCR; TCRdb has only the in-frame clones, and not every one. The sample holds fewer than 120,000 clones, roughly 89% seen once. The sequenced sample was CD4+ or CD8+ T cells sorted from blood, obtained in a trial of the OX40 agonist ivuxolimab. All receptors derive from an adult with an advanced solid tumor such as melanoma, head and neck, liver or kidney cancer.

J is TRBJ1-1 and V is TRBV5-4; D gene uncertain. CDR1 and CDR2 (germline): SGHNT, YYREEE (reference sequence). V dropped 4 bases and J dropped 1 base, with 17 bases sitting between them. The CDR3 is 16 residues long. The CDR3 sequence: CASSRYSSSGNTEAFF. The DNA of the CDR3 is TGTGCCAGCAGCCGTTACTCATCATCAGGGAACACTGAAGCTTTCTTT. The variable domain in full, with the rest retrieved from reference TRBV5-4 and TRBJ1-1, is ETGVTQSPTHLIKTRGQQVTLRCSSQSGHNTVSWYQQALGQGPQFIFQYYREEENGRGNFPPRFSGLQFPNYSSELNVNALELDDSALYLCASSRYSSSGNTEAFFGQGTRLTVV.

The V and J genes are TRBV28 and TRBJ2-5; 8 bases are shared with TRBD1. Germline V gene sequence: CDR1 MDHEN, CDR2 SYDVKM. This CDR3 has 14 amino acids. V lost 6 bases, J lost 2 bases, and 5 bases stayed unmatched. CDR3 bases: TGTGCCAGCAGACCCGGACAGGGTCAAGAGACCCAGTACTTC. This sequence encodes CASRPGQGQETQYF.

This chain connects TRBV16 to TRBJ1-5; D may be TRBD1 (5 bases). The length of the CDR3 is 13 residues. Germline V CDR1 and CDR2: KGHSY, FQNENV. V gave up 8 bases and J gave up 7 bases, with 15 bases separating them. The CDR3 loop reads CASSRGAFQPQHF. For the CDR3, the DNA is TGTGCCAGCTCCCGAGGGGCCTTCCAGCCCCAGCATTTT.

This chain links TRBV7-9 with TRBJ2-5; D is ambiguous. The germline gives CDR1 SEHNR, CDR2 FQNEAQ (reference sequence). The CDR3 has 11 residues. The V end was cut by 3 bases, the J end by 5 bases, with 4 bases between. The CDR3 region is CASSLDETQYF. The CDR3 DNA reads TGTGCCAGCAGCTTGGACGAGACCCAGTACTTC. Full variable domain (missing parts from reference TRBV7-9 and TRBJ2-5): DTGVSQNPRHKITKRGQNVTFRCDPISEHNRLYWYRQTLGQGPEFLTYFQNEAQLEKSRLLSDRFSAERPKGSFSTLEIQRTEQGDSAMYLCASSLDETQYFGPGTRLLVL.

This sequence joins TRBV15 and TRBJ1-2; TRBD1 agrees at 8 bases. Trimming took 3 bases from V and 8 from J; bases not matched to a gene: 11. This CDR3 spans 15 amino acids. Germline lookup yields CDR1 LNHNV and CDR2 YYDKDF (reference sequence). In nucleotides, the CDR3 is TGTGCCACCAGCAGGGATATTACAGGGGGTTGGGGCTACACCTTC. Translation gives CATSRDITGGWGYTF.

The chain uses TRBV5-1 and TRBJ1-4, with D possibly matching TRBD1 (5 bases). The CDR3 is 16 amino acids. The germline CDR1 and CDR2 sequences are SGHRS and YFSETQ. V was trimmed by 3 bases and J by 2 bases, leaving 14 bases between them. CDR3 region: CASSSTPGRTNEKLFF. The DNA for the CDR3 is TGCGCCAGCAGCTCAACTCCGGGACGGACTAATGAAAAACTGTTTTTT.

The chain couples TRBV29-1 to TRBJ2-7, with 7 bases lining up with TRBD1. V shed 5 bases, J shed 3 bases, and the junction held 13 bases outside the gene matches. This CDR3 has 15 residues. Germline CDR1 is SQVTM and CDR2 is ANQGSEA. The CDR3 DNA reads TGCAGCGTTTCAGCACCAACAGGGGCGTTCTACGAGCAGTACTTC. It specifies CSVSAPTGAFYEQYF.

This clone was counted once. The CDR3 nucleotides read TGTGCCAGCAGTTTAGCGGGAGGGTTCAGTGATACGCAGTATTTT. This sequence encodes CASSLAGGFSDTQYF. The chain carries TRBV6-4 and TRBJ2-3; TRBD2 matches 11 bases. This CDR3 comprises 15 residues. The V segment lost 5 bases and the J segment 6 bases; nucleotides outside the gene matches: 7. Per the germline V gene, CDR1 is MRHNA and CDR2 is SNTAGT.

Only one count was recorded for this clone. This chain links TRBV19 with TRBJ1-1; D gene uncertain. The germline V gene encodes CDR1 LNHDA and CDR2 SQIVND (reference sequence). CDR3 length equals 15 residues. V lost 5 bases, J lost 3 bases, and 16 bases lay in between. In DNA, the CDR3 is TGTGCCAGTAGTTCACCCCGGTTGGGAGACACTGAAGCTTTCTTT. This sequence encodes CASSSPRLGDTEAFF.

The V call is TRBV7-2, the J call TRBJ2-7; 7 bases are shared with TRBD1. Germline lookup yields CDR1 SGHTA and CDR2 FQGNSA. Unmatched junction bases numbered 11, after V lost 1 base and J lost 5 bases. This CDR3 region has 16 residues. The CDR3 DNA is TGTGCCAGCAGCTTAGGGTTACGACAGGGTCTAAACGAGCAGTACTTC. Residues: CASSLGLRQGLNEQYF.

The J gene is TRBJ2-1, the V gene TRBV28, with 8 bases identical to TRBD1. V shed 8 bases and J 4 bases; nucleotides not matched to a gene: 10. The CDR3 is made up of 15 amino acids. The germline gives CDR1 MDHEN, CDR2 SYDVKM. CDR3 in amino acids: CASLPQGATYNEQFF. Written as DNA, the CDR3 is TGTGCCAGCCTTCCCCAGGGGGCCACTTACAATGAGCAGTTCTTC.

CDR3 sequence: CASRRTGVSSYEQYF. The CDR3 DNA follows: TGTGCCAGCAGGAGGACAGGAGTTAGCTCCTACGAGCAGTACTTC. The chain uses TRBV7-9 and TRBJ2-7; 7 bases are shared with TRBD1. V dropped 6 bases and J dropped 0; count of bases not matched to a gene: 8. The CDR3 is made up of 15 amino acids. Germline values: CDR1 SEHNR, CDR2 FQNEAQ (reference sequence).

The V and J genes are TRBV2 and TRBJ1-2; the match to TRBD1 covers 7 bases. Germline lookup yields CDR1 SNHLY and CDR2 FYNNEI. The CDR3 totals 13 residues. V was clipped by 3 bases and J by 2 bases; unmatched bases: 0. This CDR3 is CASSEGQNYGYTF. For the CDR3, the DNA is TGTGCCAGCAGTGAGGGACAGAACTATGGCTACACCTTC.

V gene TRBV28 combines with J gene TRBJ2-5; 11 bases match TRBD1. The CDR3 totals 17 residues. Looked up from germline, CDR1 is MDHEN and CDR2 is SYDVKM. The J segment lost 5 bases and the V segment lost 6 bases, leaving 14 bases of the junction unmatched. CDR3 loop: CASSESDRGLGRETQYF. For the CDR3, the DNA is TGTGCCAGCAGCGAATCGGACAGGGGGCTAGGGAGGGAGACCCAGTACTTC.

This clone has just one count. Additional DNA sequences in this sample encode the identical CDR3. The chain joins TRBV7-2 to TRBJ2-1, with TRBD1 identical over 8 bases. CDR3 length: 16 residues. The germline V gene encodes CDR1 SGHTA and CDR2 FQGNSA. J gave up 7 bases and V 5 bases, and 13 bases lay outside the gene matches. CDR3 nucleotides: TGTGCCAGCAGCCCCTGGACAGGGCCGACCGAGAATGAGCAGTTCTTC. It specifies CASSPWTGPTENEQFF.